These 2 T cell receptor beta chains came from one sample sequenced in a study of CD8+CD57+ T cells in acquired aplastic anemia. Profiling of TCR beta VDJ combinations and CDR3 sequences used genomic DNA as template. TCRdb independently ran MiXCR on the reads; one entry per CDR3 protein. The sample records about 160,000 distinct CDR3 sequences, 35% to 55% being singletons. Sample: sorted CD4+, CD8+, or CD8+CD57+ T cells (not recorded which) from PBMCs. Receptor source: a human donor in good health.

This clonotype has just a few counts. This sequence joins TRBV18 and TRBJ2-7, with a tentative D call TRBD2 (5 bases). Trimming shortened V by 2 bases and J by 0 bases, and 11 bases separated the two germline ends. CDR3 length: 15 amino acids. Germline CDR1 KGHSH, CDR2 LQKENI. This chain's CDR3 is CASSPSGLASYEQYF. The CDR3 nucleotides read TGTGCCAGCTCACCAAGTGGGCTAGCCTCCTACGAGCAGTACTTC.

The rearrangement links TRBV19 to TRBJ1-2; D gene unclear. The CDR3 spans 11 residues. The germline gives CDR1 LNHDA, CDR2 SQIVND (reference sequence). V lost 7 bases and J 4 bases, leaving 7 bases between the germline ends. CDR3 protein: CASMKGYGYTF. CDR3 DNA sequence: TGTGCCAGTATGAAGGGCTATGGCTACACCTTC.